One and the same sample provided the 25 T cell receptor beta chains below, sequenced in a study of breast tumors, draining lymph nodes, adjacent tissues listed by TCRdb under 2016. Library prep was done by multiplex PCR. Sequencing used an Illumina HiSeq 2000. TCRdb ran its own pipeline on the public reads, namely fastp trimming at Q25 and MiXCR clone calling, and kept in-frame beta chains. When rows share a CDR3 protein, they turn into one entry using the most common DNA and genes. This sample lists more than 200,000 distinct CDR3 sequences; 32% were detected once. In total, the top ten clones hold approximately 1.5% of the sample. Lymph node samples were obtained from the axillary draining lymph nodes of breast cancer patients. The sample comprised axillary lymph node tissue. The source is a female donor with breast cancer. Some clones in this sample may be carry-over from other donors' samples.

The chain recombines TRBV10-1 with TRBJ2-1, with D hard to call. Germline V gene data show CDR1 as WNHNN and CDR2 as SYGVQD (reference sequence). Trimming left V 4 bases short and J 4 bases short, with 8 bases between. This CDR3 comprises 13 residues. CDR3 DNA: TGCGCCAGCAGTGTAGATATGTACAATGAGCAGTTCTTC. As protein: CASSVDMYNEQFF.

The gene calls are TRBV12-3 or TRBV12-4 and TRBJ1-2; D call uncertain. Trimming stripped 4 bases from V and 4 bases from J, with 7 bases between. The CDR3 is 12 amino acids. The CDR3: CASSSDLYGYTF. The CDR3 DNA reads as TGTGCCAGCAGTTCAGACCTCTATGGCTACACCTTC.

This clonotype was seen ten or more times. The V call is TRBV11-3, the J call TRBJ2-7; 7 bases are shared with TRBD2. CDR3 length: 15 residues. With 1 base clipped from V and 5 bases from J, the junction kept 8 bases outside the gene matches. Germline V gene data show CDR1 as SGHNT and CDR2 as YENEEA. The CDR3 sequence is CASSLGLAKSDEQYF. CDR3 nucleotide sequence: TGTGCCAGCAGCTTAGGACTAGCAAAGTCGGACGAGCAGTACTTC. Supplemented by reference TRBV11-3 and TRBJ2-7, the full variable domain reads EAGVVQSPRYKIIEKKQPVAFWCNPISGHNTLYWYLQNLGQGPELLIRYENEEAVDDSQLPKDRFSAERLKGVDSTLKIQPAELGDSAVYLCASSLGLAKSDEQYFGPGTRLTVT.

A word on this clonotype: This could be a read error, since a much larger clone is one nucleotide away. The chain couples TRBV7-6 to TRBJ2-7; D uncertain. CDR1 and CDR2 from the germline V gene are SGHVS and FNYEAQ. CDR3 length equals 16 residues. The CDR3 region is CASSGLGAPSSYGQYF. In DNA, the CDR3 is TGTGCCAGCAGTGGGCTTGGAGCGCCAAGCTCCTACGGGCAGTACTTC.

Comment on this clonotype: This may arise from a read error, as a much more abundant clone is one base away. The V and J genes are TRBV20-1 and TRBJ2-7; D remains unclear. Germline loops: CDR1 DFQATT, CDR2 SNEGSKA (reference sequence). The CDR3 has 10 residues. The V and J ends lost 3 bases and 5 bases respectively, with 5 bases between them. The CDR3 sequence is CSASDHEQYF. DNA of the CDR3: TGCAGTGCTAGTGACCACGAGCAGTACTTC.

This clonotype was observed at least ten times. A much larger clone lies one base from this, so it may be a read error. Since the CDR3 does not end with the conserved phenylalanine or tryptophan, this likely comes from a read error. The CDR3 DNA reads TGTGCCAGCAGCGCCCGGAGTGATTCACCCCTCCACTTG. It encodes CASSARSDSPLHL. The genes are TRBV11-2 and TRBJ1-6; D is ambiguous. Between the trimmed V and J ends, which lost 5 bases and 8 bases, there was a span of 10 bases. The CDR3 has 13 residues. CDR1 is SGHAT and CDR2 is FQNNGV in the germline V gene.

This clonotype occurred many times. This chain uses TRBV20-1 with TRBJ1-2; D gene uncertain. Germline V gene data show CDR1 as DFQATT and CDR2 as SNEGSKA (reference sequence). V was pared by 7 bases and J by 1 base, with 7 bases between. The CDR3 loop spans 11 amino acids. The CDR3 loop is CSGGINYGYTF. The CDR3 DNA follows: TGCAGTGGAGGGATTAACTATGGCTACACCTTC.

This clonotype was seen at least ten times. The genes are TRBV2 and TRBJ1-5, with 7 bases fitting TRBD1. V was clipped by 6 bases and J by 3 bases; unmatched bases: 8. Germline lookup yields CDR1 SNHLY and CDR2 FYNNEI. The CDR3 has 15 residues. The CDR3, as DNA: TGTGCCAGCAGGACCGGGACAGAGCACAATCAGCCCCAGCATTTT. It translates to CASRTGTEHNQPQHF.

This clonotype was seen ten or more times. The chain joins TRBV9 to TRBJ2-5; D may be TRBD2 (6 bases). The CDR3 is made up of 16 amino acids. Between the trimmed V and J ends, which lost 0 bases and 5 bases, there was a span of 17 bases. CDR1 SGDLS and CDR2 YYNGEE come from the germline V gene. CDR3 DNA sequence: TGTGCCAGCAGCGTAGTTGAGGGAGGCCCCGGGGAGACCCAGTACTTC. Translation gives CASSVVEGGPGETQYF.

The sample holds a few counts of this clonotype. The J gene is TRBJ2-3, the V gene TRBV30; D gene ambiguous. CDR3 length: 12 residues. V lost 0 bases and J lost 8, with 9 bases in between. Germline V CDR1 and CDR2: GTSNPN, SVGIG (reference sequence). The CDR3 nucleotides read TGTGCCTGGAGTGTCTCAAGTATTACGCAGTATTTT. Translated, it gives CAWSVSSITQYF.

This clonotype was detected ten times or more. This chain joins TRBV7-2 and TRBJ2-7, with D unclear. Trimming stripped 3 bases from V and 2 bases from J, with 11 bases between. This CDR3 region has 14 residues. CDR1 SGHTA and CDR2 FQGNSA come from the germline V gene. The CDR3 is CASSFGSSTYEQYF. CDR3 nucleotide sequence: TGTGCCAGCAGCTTTGGTAGCAGTACCTACGAGCAGTACTTC.

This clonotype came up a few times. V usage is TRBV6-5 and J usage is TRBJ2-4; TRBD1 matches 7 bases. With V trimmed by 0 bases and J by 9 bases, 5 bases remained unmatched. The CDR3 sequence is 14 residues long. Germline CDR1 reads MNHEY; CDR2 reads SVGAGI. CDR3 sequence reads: CASSYSRGPGIQYF. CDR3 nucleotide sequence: TGTGCCAGCAGTTACTCTAGGGGGCCCGGCATTCAGTACTTC.

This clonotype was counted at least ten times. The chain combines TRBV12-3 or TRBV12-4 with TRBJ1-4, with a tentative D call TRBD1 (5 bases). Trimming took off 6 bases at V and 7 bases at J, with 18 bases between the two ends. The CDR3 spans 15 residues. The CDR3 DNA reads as TGTGCCAGCAGACCTCAACAGGCGGGTAGTGAAAAACTGTTTTTT. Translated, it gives CASRPQQAGSEKLFF.

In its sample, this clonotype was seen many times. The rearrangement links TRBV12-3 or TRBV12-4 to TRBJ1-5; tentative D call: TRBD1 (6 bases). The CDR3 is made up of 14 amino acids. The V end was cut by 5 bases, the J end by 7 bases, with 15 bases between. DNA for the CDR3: TGTGCCAGCAGTCCAAGACAGGTAGGGCAGCCCCAGCATTTT. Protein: CASSPRQVGQPQHF.

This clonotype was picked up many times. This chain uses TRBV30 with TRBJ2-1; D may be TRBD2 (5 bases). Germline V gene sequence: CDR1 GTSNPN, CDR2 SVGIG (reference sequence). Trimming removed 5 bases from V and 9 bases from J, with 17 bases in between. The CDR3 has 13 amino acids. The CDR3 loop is CAWLRANVGEQFF. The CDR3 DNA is TGTGCCTGGCTGAGGGCGAACGTGGGTGAGCAGTTCTTC.

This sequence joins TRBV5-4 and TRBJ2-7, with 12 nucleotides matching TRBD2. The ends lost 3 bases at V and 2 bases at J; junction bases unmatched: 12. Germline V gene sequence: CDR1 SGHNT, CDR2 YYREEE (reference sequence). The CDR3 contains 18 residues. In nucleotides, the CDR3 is TGTGCCAGCAGCTCCTCAGCTCTAGCGGGAGGGACAACCTACGAGCAGTACTTC. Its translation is CASSSSALAGGTTYEQYF. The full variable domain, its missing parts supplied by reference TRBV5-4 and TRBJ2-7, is ETGVTQSPTHLIKTRGQQVTLRCSSQSGHNTVSWYQQALGQGPQFIFQYYREEENGRGNFPPRFSGLQFPNYSSELNVNALELDDSALYLCASSSSALAGGTTYEQYFGPGTRLTVT.

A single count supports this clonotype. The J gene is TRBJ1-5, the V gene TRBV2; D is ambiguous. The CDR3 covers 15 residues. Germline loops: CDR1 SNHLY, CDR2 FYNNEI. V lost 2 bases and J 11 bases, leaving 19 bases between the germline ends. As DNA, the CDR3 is TGTGCCAGCAGTGAAAGCCGCGGGGATCGAGAGACCCAGCATTTT. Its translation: CASSESRGDRETQHF.

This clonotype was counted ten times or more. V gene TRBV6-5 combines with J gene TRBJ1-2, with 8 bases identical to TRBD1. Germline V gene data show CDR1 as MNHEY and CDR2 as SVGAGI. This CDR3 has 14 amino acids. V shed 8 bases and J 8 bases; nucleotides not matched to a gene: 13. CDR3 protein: CASGPGQGHRGYTF. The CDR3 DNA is TGTGCCAGCGGGCCCGGACAGGGTCATCGGGGCTACACCTTC.

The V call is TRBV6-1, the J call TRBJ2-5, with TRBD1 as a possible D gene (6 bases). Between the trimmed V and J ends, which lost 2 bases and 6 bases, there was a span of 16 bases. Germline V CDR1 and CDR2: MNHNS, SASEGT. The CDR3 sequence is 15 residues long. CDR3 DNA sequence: TGTGCCAGCAGTGAATTGGTGGGGGCGATAAAGACCCAGTACTTC. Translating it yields CASSELVGAIKTQYF.

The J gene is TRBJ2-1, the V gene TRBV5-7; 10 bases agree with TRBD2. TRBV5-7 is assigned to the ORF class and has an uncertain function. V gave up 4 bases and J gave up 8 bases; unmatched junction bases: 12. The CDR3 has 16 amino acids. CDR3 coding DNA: TGTGCCAGCAGCCCGCCCCGTCTAGCGGGAGTATATGAGCAGTTCTTC. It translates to CASSPPRLAGVYEQFF.

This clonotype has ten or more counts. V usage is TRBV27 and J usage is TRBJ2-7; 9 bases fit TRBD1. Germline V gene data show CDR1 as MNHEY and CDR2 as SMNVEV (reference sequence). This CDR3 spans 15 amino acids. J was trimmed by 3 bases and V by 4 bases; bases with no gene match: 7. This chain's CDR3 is CASSSKGTGNYEQYF. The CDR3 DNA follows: TGTGCCAGCAGTTCAAAGGGGACAGGGAACTACGAGCAGTACTTC.

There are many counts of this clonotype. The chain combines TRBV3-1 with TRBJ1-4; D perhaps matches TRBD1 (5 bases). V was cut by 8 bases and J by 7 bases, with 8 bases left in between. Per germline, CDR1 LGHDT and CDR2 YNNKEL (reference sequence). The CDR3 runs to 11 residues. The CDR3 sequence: CASEGAEKLFF. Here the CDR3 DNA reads TGTGCCAGCGAAGGGGCTGAAAAACTGTTTTTT.

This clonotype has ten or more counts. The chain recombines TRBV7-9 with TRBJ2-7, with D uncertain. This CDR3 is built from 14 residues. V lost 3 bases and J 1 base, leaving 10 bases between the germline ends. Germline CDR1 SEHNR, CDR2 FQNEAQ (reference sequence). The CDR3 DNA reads TGTGCCAGCAGCTTCTCTCAGAGTTCCTACGAGCAGTACTTC. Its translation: CASSFSQSSYEQYF. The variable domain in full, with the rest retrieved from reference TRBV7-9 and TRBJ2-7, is DTGVSQNPRHKITKRGQNVTFRCDPISEHNRLYWYRQTLGQGPEFLTYFQNEAQLEKSRLLSDRFSAERPKGSFSTLEIQRTEQGDSAMYLCASSFSQSSYEQYFGPGTRLTVT.

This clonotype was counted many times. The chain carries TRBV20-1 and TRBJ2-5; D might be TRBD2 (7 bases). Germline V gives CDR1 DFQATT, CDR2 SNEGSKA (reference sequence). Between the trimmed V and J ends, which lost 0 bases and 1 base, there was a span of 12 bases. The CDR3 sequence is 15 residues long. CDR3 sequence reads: CSARDLAGAQETQYF. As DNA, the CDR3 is TGCAGTGCTAGAGATCTGGCGGGGGCCCAAGAGACCCAGTACTTC.

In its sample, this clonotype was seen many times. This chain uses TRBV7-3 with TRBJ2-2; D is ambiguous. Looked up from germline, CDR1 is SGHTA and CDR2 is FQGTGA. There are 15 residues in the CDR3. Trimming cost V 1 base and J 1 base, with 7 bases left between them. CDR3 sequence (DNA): TGTGCCAGCAGCTTAAATTCGGGGAACACCGGGGAGCTGTTTTTT. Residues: CASSLNSGNTGELFF.